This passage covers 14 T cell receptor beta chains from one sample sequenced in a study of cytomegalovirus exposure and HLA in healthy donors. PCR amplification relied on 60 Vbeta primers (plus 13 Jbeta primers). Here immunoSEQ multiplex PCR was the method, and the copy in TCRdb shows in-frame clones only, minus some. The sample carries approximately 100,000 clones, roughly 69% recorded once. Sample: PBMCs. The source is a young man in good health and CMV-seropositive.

DNA for the CDR3: TGTGCCAGCATTCGGACAGGGGGGGCTGGTGGCTACACCTTC. It codes for CASIRTGGAGGYTF. The chain uses TRBV2 and TRBJ1-2; the match to TRBD1 covers 10 bases. Germline trimming cut 7 bases from V and 7 bases from J; bases unmatched to any gene: 9. CDR1 and CDR2 from the germline V gene are SNHLY and FYNNEI. The CDR3 runs to 14 residues.

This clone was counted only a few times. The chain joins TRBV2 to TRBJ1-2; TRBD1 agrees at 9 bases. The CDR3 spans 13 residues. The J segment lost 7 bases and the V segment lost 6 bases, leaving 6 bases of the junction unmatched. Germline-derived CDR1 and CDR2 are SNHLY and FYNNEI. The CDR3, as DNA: TGTGCCAGCAGCGAGACAGGGGGGCTTGGCTACACCTTC. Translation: CASSETGGLGYTF. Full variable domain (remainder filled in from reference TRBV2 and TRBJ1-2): EPEVTQTPSHQVTQMGQEVILRCVPISNHLYFYWYRQILGQKVEFLVSFYNNEISEKSEIFDDQFSVERPDGSNFTLKIRSTKLEDSAMYFCASSETGGLGYTFGSGTRLTVV.

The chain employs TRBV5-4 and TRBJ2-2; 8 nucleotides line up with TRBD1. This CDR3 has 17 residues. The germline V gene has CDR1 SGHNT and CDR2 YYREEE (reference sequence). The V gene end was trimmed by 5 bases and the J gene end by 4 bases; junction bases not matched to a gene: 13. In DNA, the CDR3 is TGTGCCAGCAGGGGTGGCGGGACAGGAGAAATCACCGGGGAGCTGTTTTTT. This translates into CASRGGGTGEITGELFF.

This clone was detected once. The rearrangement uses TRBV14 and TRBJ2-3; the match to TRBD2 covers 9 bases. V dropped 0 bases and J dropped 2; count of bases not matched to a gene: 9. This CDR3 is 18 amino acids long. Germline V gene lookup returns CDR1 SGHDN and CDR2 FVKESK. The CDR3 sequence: CASSQDFWLAGFTDTQYF. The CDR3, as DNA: TGTGCCAGCAGCCAAGATTTTTGGCTAGCGGGGTTCACAGATACGCAGTATTTT.

The CDR3 nucleotides are TGTGCCAGTCGAGGAGGCAGTGTGGTTCCCCTCCACTTT. Protein: CASRGGSVVPLHF. The chain recombines TRBV19 with TRBJ1-6; no reliable D call. Germline values: CDR1 LNHDA, CDR2 SQIVND (reference sequence). This CDR3 region has 13 residues. Trimming took 8 bases from V and 13 from J, leaving 18 bases between them.

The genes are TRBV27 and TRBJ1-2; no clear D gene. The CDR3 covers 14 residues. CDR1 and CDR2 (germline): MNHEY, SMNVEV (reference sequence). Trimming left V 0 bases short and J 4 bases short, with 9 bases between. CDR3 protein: CASSLSSWSYGYTF. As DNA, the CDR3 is TGTGCCAGCAGTTTATCCAGCTGGAGCTATGGCTACACCTTC.

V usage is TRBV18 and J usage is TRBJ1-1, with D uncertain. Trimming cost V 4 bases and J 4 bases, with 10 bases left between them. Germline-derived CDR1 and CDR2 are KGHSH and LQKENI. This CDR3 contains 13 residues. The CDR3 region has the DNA TGTGCCAGCTCACGAGGGTCGGGCACTGAAGCTTTCTTT. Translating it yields CASSRGSGTEAFF.

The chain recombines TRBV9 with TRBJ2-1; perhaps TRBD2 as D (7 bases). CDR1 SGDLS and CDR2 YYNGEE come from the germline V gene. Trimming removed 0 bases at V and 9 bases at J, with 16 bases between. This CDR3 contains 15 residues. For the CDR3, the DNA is TGTGCCAGCAGCGTAGCTACGGGGGGCTACGGTGAGCAGTTCTTC. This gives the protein CASSVATGGYGEQFF.

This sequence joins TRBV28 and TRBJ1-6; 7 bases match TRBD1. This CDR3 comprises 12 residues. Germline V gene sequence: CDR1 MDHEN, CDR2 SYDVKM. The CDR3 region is CASHRGSSPLHF. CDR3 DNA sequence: TGTGCGAGCCACAGGGGAAGTTCACCCCTCCACTTT.

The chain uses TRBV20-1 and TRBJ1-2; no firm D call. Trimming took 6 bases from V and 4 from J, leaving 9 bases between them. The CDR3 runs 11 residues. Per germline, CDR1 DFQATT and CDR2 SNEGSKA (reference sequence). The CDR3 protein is CSARFSYGYTF. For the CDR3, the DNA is TGCAGTGCCAGGTTCAGCTATGGCTACACCTTC.

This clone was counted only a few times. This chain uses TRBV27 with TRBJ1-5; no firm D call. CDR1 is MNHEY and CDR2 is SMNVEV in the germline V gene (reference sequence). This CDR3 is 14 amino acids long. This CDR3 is CASLHVAGNQPQHF. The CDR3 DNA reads TGTGCTTCACTCCATGTTGCTGGCAATCAGCCCCAGCATTTT.

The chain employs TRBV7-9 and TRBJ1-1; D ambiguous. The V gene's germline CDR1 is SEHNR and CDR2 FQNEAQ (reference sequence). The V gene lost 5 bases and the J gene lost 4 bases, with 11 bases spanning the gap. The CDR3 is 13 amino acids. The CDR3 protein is CASSADPGTEAFF. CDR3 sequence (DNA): TGTGCCAGCAGCGCAGACCCGGGCACTGAAGCTTTCTTT.

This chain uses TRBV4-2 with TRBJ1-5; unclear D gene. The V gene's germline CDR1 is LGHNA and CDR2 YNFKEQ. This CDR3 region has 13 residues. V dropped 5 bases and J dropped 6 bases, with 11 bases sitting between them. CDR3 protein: CASSLEGLQPQHF. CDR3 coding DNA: TGTGCCAGCAGCTTGGAGGGTCTTCAGCCCCAGCATTTT.

Here the CDR3 reads CASSADRAYSNQPQHF. The CDR3 DNA follows: TGTGCCAGTAGCGCGGACAGGGCGTACAGCAATCAGCCCCAGCATTTT. V gene TRBV19 combines with J gene TRBJ1-5, with 8 nucleotides matching TRBD1. Trimming cost V 6 bases and J 1 base; bases outside gene matches: 8. Germline V CDR1 and CDR2: LNHDA, SQIVND (reference sequence). CDR3 length equals 16 residues.